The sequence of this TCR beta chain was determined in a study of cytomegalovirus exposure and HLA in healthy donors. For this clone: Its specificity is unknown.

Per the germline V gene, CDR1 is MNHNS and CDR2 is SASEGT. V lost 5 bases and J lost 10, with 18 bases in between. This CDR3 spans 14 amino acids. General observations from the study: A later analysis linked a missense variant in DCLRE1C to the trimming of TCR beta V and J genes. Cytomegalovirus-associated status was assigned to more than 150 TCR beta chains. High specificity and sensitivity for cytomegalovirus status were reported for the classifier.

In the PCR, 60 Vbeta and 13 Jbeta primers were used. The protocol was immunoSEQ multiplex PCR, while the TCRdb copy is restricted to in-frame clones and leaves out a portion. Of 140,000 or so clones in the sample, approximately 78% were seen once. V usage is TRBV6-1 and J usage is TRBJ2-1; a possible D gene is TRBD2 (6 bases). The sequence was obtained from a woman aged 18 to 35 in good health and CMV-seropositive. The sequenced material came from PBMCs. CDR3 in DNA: TGTGCCAGCAGTAGCGGGCCCGAGGTTGGCGAGCAGTTCTTC. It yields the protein CASSSGPEVGEQFF.